Below, one TCR beta chain is given with its context. The antigen is not known. This CDR3 comprises 13 residues. V lost 2 bases and J lost 11, with 13 bases in between. Looked up from germline, CDR1 is SGHRS and CDR2 is YFSETQ. This library used roughly 0.4 ug RNA and molecular barcoded adaptors spanning alpha/delta and beta/gamma chains. In TCRdb, the reads were re-called with MiXCR into one record per CDR3 protein. The table includes 39,000 or so distinct CDR3 sequences, around 15% detected once. This entry comes from a study of read filtering for tumor transcriptome and immune sequencing. In the study overall: IR-seq gave about 4 to 10.27 million TCR reads per sample; RNA-seq gave about 80 to 1273. Study results and limitations: In IR-seq, single-read clonotypes were 75% to 90% of clonotypes but approximately 3.2% of reads.

This receptor was identified in a donor at least 40 years old with multiple myeloma. V is TRBV5-1 and J is TRBJ1-4, with no clear D. The material sequenced was a population of CD138-negative cells sorted from bone marrow. CDR3 sequence (DNA): TGCGCCAGCAGCTTCACCGATGGCGACAAACTGTTTTTT. It codes for CASSFTDGDKLFF.